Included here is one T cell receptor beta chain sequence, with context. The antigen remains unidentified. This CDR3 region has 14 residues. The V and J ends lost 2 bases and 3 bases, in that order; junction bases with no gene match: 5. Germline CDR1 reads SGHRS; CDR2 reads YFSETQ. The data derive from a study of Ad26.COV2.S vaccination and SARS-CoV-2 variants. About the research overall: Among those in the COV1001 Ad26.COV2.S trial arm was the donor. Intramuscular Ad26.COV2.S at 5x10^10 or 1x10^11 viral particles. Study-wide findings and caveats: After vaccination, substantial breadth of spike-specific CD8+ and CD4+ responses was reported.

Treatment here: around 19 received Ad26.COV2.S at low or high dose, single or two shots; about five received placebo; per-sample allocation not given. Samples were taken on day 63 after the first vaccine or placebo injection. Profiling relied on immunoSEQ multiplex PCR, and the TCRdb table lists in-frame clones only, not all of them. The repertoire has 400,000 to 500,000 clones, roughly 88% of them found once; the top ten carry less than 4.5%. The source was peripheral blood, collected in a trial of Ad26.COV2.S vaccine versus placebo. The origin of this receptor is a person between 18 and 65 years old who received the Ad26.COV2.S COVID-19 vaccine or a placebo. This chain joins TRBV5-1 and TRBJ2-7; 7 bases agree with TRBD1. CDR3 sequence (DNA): TGCGCCAGCAGCTTCGGGACAGAATACTACGAGCAGTACTTC. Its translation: CASSFGTEYYEQYF.